Shown below are 32 T cell receptor beta chains from a single sample sequenced in a study of T cell clonality in common variable immunodeficiency. No antigen is known for these receptors. Sequencing used immunoSEQ multiplex PCR; TCRdb keeps in-frame clones, though not all of them. The record shows 15,000 to 20,000 clones for this sample, with no singletons present. General study results and limits: Reportedly, TCR beta sequences from common variable immunodeficiency showed fewer deletions and N-nucleotide insertions.

Material for sequencing was peripheral blood mononuclear cells. Receptors were obtained from a human donor with common variable immunodeficiency.

Many counts were recorded for this clone. The read terminates 3 residues before the CDR3 end, so the remaining end is supplied by the germline J gene. This sequence joins TRBV29-1 and TRBJ2-3; 7 nucleotides agree with TRBD2. The germline V gene has CDR1 SQVTM and CDR2 ANQGSEA. The CDR3 runs 13 residues. V lost 5 bases, J lost 7 bases, and 9 bases stayed unmatched. This CDR3 reads CSVWVREGNTQYF. The DNA read from the CDR3 is TGCAGCGTTTGGGTCAGGGAGGGAAATACG.

This clone was found many times. The read ends 3 residues before the CDR3 terminus; that terminus is restored from the germline J gene. The chain links TRBV7-8 to TRBJ2-5; TRBD2 agrees at 10 bases. The V gene end was trimmed by 4 bases and the J gene end by 5 bases; junction bases not matched to a gene: 10. This CDR3 spans 16 amino acids. Germline-derived CDR1 and CDR2 are SGHVS and FQNEAQ. Incomplete CDR3 DNA: TGTGCCAGCAGCTCCTCCTCTAGCGGGAGTAGTGAGACC. The encoded protein is CASSSSSSGSSET. The whole CDR3 protein reads CASSSSSSGSSETQYF.

This clone was counted at least ten times. The read finishes 3 residues shy of the CDR3 end, and the germline J gene is used to complete it. The chain employs TRBV20-1 and TRBJ2-7; the match to TRBD2 covers 10 bases. CDR1 and CDR2 from the germline V gene are DFQATT and SNEGSKA (reference sequence). There are 18 residues in the CDR3. The V gene end was trimmed by 0 bases and the J gene end by 4 bases; junction bases not matched to a gene: 15. CDR3 protein: CSARDRGASGRSVYEQYF. The sequenced CDR3 bases are TGCAGTGCTAGAGATCGGGGGGCTAGCGGGAGATCGGTATACGAG.

The CDR3 bases that were read are TGTGCCGGCCAAAGGGGAGGGATGAACACTGAA. Translating gives CAGQRGGMNTE. The whole CDR3 sequence reads CAGQRGGMNTEAFF. V gene TRBV7-7 combines with J gene TRBJ1-1; D is perhaps TRBD1 (5 bases). The read ends 3 residues before the CDR3 terminus; that terminus is restored from the germline J gene. Trimming took 11 bases from V and 0 from J, leaving 16 bases between them. This CDR3 has 14 residues. Looked up from germline, CDR1 is SSHAT and CDR2 is FNYEAQ (reference sequence).

This clone has ten or more counts. The read finishes 3 residues shy of the CDR3 end, and the germline J gene is used to complete it. The chain has TRBV18 and TRBJ1-5; the match to TRBD1 covers 10 bases. This CDR3 contains 16 residues. V shed 3 bases and J 6 bases; nucleotides not matched to a gene: 8. The germline CDR1 and CDR2 sequences are KGHSH and LQKENI. Incomplete CDR3 DNA: TGTGCCAGCTCACCTCCCGGGACAGGGGTCGGTCAGCCC. It is translated as CASSPPGTGVGQP. The full CDR3 protein is CASSPPGTGVGQPQHF.

This clone has at least ten counts. The CDR3 goes on 3 residues after the read ends, and that part is filled in from the germline J gene. V is TRBV7-9 and J is TRBJ2-7; 8 bases map to TRBD1. The V and J ends lost 4 bases and 3 bases, in that order; junction bases with no gene match: 8. The CDR3 runs 15 residues. Germline CDR1 and CDR2: SEHNR and FQNEAQ (reference sequence). The part of the CDR3 DNA that was read is TGTGCCAGCAGCTCGGCCCGGACAGGGATCTACGAG. Amino acids: CASSSARTGIYE. The complete CDR3 protein is CASSSARTGIYEQYF.

This clone was detected many times. The DNA ends 3 residues before the CDR3 does, and the rest of the CDR3 is filled in from the germline J gene. V is TRBV30 and J is TRBJ2-7; a possible D gene is TRBD2 (5 bases). V was clipped by 5 bases and J by 2 bases, with 13 bases between them. This CDR3 has 13 residues. Germline lookup yields CDR1 GTSNPN and CDR2 SVGIG (reference sequence). The sequenced part of the CDR3 DNA is TGTGCCTGGGCGGACTCACGGCCCTACGAG. It specifies CAWADSRPYE. The full CDR3 protein reads CAWADSRPYEQYF.

This clone was found many times. The read ends 3 residues early relative to the CDR3; the germline J gene fills the gap. The chain is built from TRBV18 and TRBJ1-1; D unresolved. The CDR3 has 12 residues. V lost 5 bases to trimming and J lost 1 base, with 5 bases between them. Germline V gene lookup returns CDR1 KGHSH and CDR2 LQKENI. The part of the CDR3 DNA that was read is TGTGCCAGCTCAAGACAGAACACTGAA. Protein product: CASSRQNTE. The CDR3 in its entirety is CASSRQNTEAFF.

In the case of this clone: The read ends 3 residues shy of where the CDR3 ends; the end is completed using the germline J gene. The chain couples TRBV20-1 to TRBJ2-1; 9 bases align to TRBD2. The CDR3 is 17 residues long. Germline V gene data show CDR1 as DFQATT and CDR2 as SNEGSKA (reference sequence). J lost 8 bases, V lost 3 bases, and 17 bases had no gene match. The CDR3 region is CSARNPGLATFVDEQFF. Partial CDR3 DNA: TGCAGTGCTAGGAATCCGGGACTAGCTACGTTCGTCGATGAG.

This clone was picked up many times. The CDR3 end falls 3 residues outside the read, so it is completed with the germline J gene. This chain joins TRBV5-1 and TRBJ2-5, with D perhaps TRBD2 (7 bases). V shed 4 bases and J shed 4 bases, with 14 bases lying between them. This CDR3 spans 14 amino acids. CDR1 and CDR2 (germline): SGHRS, YFSETQ. This chain's CDR3 is CASSPSGGAETQYF. The part of the CDR3 DNA that was read is TGCGCCAGCAGCCCTTCGGGGGGCGCAGAGACC.

As for this clone: The DNA ends 3 residues before the CDR3 does, and the rest of the CDR3 is filled in from the germline J gene. V usage is TRBV19 and J usage is TRBJ2-3; no firm D call. With 4 bases removed from V and 5 bases from J, the gap between germline ends came to 10 bases. Germline V gene sequence: CDR1 LNHDA, CDR2 SQIVND (reference sequence). The CDR3 totals 13 residues. CDR3 residues: CASSSPGGDTQYF. CDR3 bases read: TGTGCCAGTAGTAGCCCAGGTGGAGATACG.

This clone has a count of ten or more. The CDR3 bases that were read are TGTGCCAGCAGCTTAGGACTAGCGGGTCCCTACGAG. It yields the protein CASSLGLAGPYE. The whole CDR3 protein is CASSLGLAGPYEQYF. V usage is TRBV7-2 and J usage is TRBJ2-7, with 10 positions matching TRBD2. The read ends 3 residues early relative to the CDR3; the germline J gene fills the gap. V was pared by 1 base and J by 2 bases, with 2 bases of the junction left unmatched. The CDR3 length is 15 residues. Germline CDR1 reads SGHTA; CDR2 reads FQGNSA.

This clone was counted ten times or more. The read terminates 3 residues ahead of where the CDR3 ends, so the germline J gene completes it. This rearrangement joins TRBV5-1 to TRBJ2-7, with a weak D call TRBD2 (6 bases). This CDR3 spans 16 amino acids. V was cut by 4 bases and J by 0 bases, with 17 bases left in between. The germline V gene encodes CDR1 SGHRS and CDR2 YFSETQ. CDR3 DNA, as far as it was read: TGCGCCAGCAGCGAGAGACTAGGGCGGAGCTCCTACGAG. Translated: CASSERLGRSSYE. The entire CDR3 sequence reads CASSERLGRSSYEQYF.

With regard to this clone: Its ends do not fully match the called genes, so a read error is possible. The CDR3 goes on 3 residues after the read ends, and that part is filled in from the germline J gene. The chain combines TRBV7-9 with TRBJ1-2, with 9 nucleotides matching TRBD1. Germline CDR1 reads SEHNR; CDR2 reads FQNEAQ (reference sequence). This CDR3 comprises 13 residues. CDR3 sequence: CSSLDRGDYGYTF. The sequenced CDR3 bases are TGTTCCAGCTTGGACAGGGGAGACTATGGC. The full variable domain, in which reference TRBV7-9 and TRBJ1-2 provide the parts outside the CDR3, is DTGVSQNPRHKITKRGQNVTFRCDPISEHNRLYWYRQTLGQGPEFLTYFQNEAQLEKSRLLSDRFSAERPKGSFSTLEIQRTEQGDSAMYLCSSLDRGDYGYTFGSGTRLTVV.

This clone turned up a few times. From the germline J gene comes the end of the CDR3, since the read stops 3 residues before it. The rearrangement uses TRBV11-2 and TRBJ1-2; D is possibly TRBD1 (5 bases). CDR1 is SGHAT and CDR2 is FQNNGV in the germline V gene. V gave up 3 bases and J gave up 4 bases, with 9 bases separating them. This CDR3 comprises 13 residues. The DNA read from the CDR3 is TGTGCCAGCAGCTTCGGGGGAGGCTATGGC. Residues: CASSFGGGYG. The entire CDR3 protein reads CASSFGGGYGYTF.

Notes on this clone: The read ends 3 residues before the CDR3 terminus; that terminus is restored from the germline J gene. This chain uses TRBV5-1 with TRBJ2-1; 11 nucleotides match TRBD2. The CDR3 covers 15 residues. After removal of 4 bases from V and 7 bases from J, the junction contained 7 bases not matched to a gene. Looked up from germline, CDR1 is SGHRS and CDR2 is YFSETQ. CDR3 sequence reads: CASSPGLAEGNEQFF. CDR3 DNA, as far as it was read: TGCGCCAGCAGCCCGGGACTAGCGGAGGGGAATGAG.

In the case of this clone: With the read ending 3 residues before the CDR3 end, the germline J gene is used to fill in that end. The genes are TRBV10-2 and TRBJ2-3, with D perhaps matching TRBD2 (6 bases). Trimming stripped 6 bases from V and 0 bases from J, with 10 bases between. The CDR3 totals 14 residues. Germline V gene data show CDR1 as WSHSY and CDR2 as SAAADI. The CDR3 region is CASRAGLSTDTQYF. Partial CDR3 DNA: TGCGCCAGCAGGGCGGGACTTAGCACAGATACG.

This clone was observed a few times. From the germline J gene comes the end of the CDR3, since the read stops 3 residues before it. The chain joins TRBV6-1 to TRBJ2-7; 11 nucleotides line up with TRBD2. Germline CDR1 reads MNHNS; CDR2 reads SASEGT. The CDR3 is 17 residues long. The ends lost 0 bases at V and 1 base at J; junction bases unmatched: 5. The sequenced part of the CDR3 DNA is TGTGCCAGCAGTGAAGCTGGACTAGCGGGCGTTTCCTACGAG. This gives the protein CASSEAGLAGVSYE. The CDR3 in its entirety is CASSEAGLAGVSYEQYF.

This clone has a handful of counts. The read ends 3 residues before the CDR3 terminus; that terminus is restored from the germline J gene. The chain joins TRBV20-1 to TRBJ2-7, with 8 nucleotides matching TRBD1. Trimming cost V 6 bases and J 5 bases; bases outside gene matches: 15. The V gene's germline CDR1 is DFQATT and CDR2 SNEGSKA (reference sequence). This CDR3 has 15 residues. CDR3 in amino acids: CSAPQADRGGHEQYF. The CDR3 DNA, read in part, is TGCAGTGCCCCCCAAGCCGACAGGGGAGGTCACGAG.

Ten or more counts support this clone. The CDR3 goes on 3 residues after the read ends, and that part is filled in from the germline J gene. The chain is built from TRBV5-1 and TRBJ2-3, with 10 bases lining up with TRBD2. J gave up 6 bases and V 9 bases, and 10 bases lay outside the gene matches. Per germline, CDR1 SGHRS and CDR2 YFSETQ. The CDR3 has 14 amino acids. The DNA read from the CDR3 is TGCGCCACTTCGAGCGGGAGGGCTGCGGATACG. Its protein is CATSSGRAADT. The complete CDR3 protein is CATSSGRAADTQYF.

The table lists this clone with many counts. Read sequence stops 3 residues before the CDR3 end, and the germline J gene provides the missing end. The rearrangement uses TRBV20-1 and TRBJ2-1; 13 nucleotides align to TRBD2. CDR1 is DFQATT, CDR2 SNEGSKA, per germline (reference sequence). Unmatched junction bases numbered 4, after V lost 3 bases and J lost 8 bases. The CDR3 is made up of 14 amino acids. CDR3 residues: CSASRTSGRDEQFF. CDR3 DNA (partial): TGCAGTGCTAGCCGGACTAGCGGGAGAGATGAG.

This clone was counted at least ten times. The read gets to within 3 residues of the CDR3 end, and the germline J gene fills in the rest. The V and J genes are TRBV30 and TRBJ1-4, with D maybe TRBD1 (6 bases). V was shortened by 4 bases and J by 3 bases, with 12 bases between the two germline ends. CDR1 is GTSNPN, CDR2 SVGIG, per germline (reference sequence). CDR3 size: 14 residues. The sequenced CDR3 bases are TGTGCCTGGACACCGGACAGCTCTAATGAAAAA. Its protein is CAWTPDSSNEK. The complete CDR3 sequence is CAWTPDSSNEKLFF.

Many counts were recorded for this clone. Read data end 3 residues before the CDR3 end; the end is taken from the germline J gene. This sequence joins TRBV7-9 and TRBJ2-1; weak D call: TRBD2 (6 bases). With 8 bases removed from V and 3 bases from J, the gap between germline ends came to 14 bases. Germline V CDR1 and CDR2: SEHNR, FQNEAQ (reference sequence). CDR3 size: 14 residues. The CDR3 sequence is CASSNYGGYNEQFF. Partial CDR3 DNA: TGTGCCAGCTCCAACTACGGGGGCTACAATGAG. The entire variable domain, with the rest obtained from reference TRBV7-9 and TRBJ2-1, is as follows: DTGVSQNPRHKITKRGQNVTFRCDPISEHNRLYWYRQTLGQGPEFLTYFQNEAQLEKSRLLSDRFSAERPKGSFSTLEIQRTEQGDSAMYLCASSNYGGYNEQFFGPGTRLTVL.

This clone was detected ten times or more. With the read ending 3 residues before the CDR3 end, the germline J gene is used to fill in that end. The rearrangement joins TRBV20-1 to TRBJ2-3; D perhaps matches TRBD2 (6 bases). Trimming stripped 1 base from V and 1 base from J, with 9 bases between. Per the germline V gene, CDR1 is DFQATT and CDR2 is SNEGSKA (reference sequence). CDR3 size: 14 residues. The CDR3 bases that were read are TGCAGTGCTAGAGTTTCTAGCGGCACAGATACG. Its translation: CSARVSSGTDT. The whole CDR3 region reads CSARVSSGTDTQYF.

This clone was recorded many times. The read is 3 residues too short to cover the CDR3 end, so that end is filled in from the germline J gene. The chain links TRBV5-1 to TRBJ2-5; 7 bases map to TRBD2. This CDR3 is 15 amino acids long. CDR1 is SGHRS, CDR2 YFSETQ, per germline. J gave up 1 base and V 4 bases, and 7 bases lay outside the gene matches. The chain's CDR3 is CASSPGLSPQETQYF. The covered CDR3 bases are TGCGCCAGCAGCCCGGGACTAAGCCCCCAAGAGACC.

This clone was found many times. The read comes to an end 3 residues before the CDR3 does, leaving the germline J gene to fill in the end. The V gene is TRBV4-1, the J gene TRBJ1-2; possibly TRBD1 for D (5 bases). Looked up from germline, CDR1 is MGHRA and CDR2 is YSYEKL. This CDR3 is 17 amino acids long. Between the trimmed V and J ends, which lost 1 base and 4 bases, there was a span of 19 bases. This CDR3 is CASSQANVGVNSYGYTF. The CDR3 DNA, read in part, is TGCGCCAGCAGCCAAGCAAACGTAGGGGTTAATAGCTATGGC.

This clone was seen at least ten times. With the read ending 3 residues before the CDR3 end, the germline J gene is used to fill in that end. This sequence joins TRBV4-2 and TRBJ2-1; D not certain. The ends were cut back, 0 bases at V and 3 bases at J, with 9 bases in the middle. The CDR3 spans 15 residues. Germline-derived CDR1 and CDR2 are LGHNA and YNFKEQ. Incomplete CDR3 DNA: TGTGCCAGCAGCCAAGATTTATCGGGCTACAATGAG. This gives the protein CASSQDLSGYNE. From start to end, the CDR3 is CASSQDLSGYNEQFF.

Sample share makes this clone medium-sized. The observed sequence ends 3 residues before the CDR3 terminus, with the missing tail filled in from the germline J gene. This chain connects TRBV6-2 or TRBV6-3 to TRBJ1-2; tentatively, D is TRBD1 (6 bases). From germline, CDR1 is MNHEY and CDR2 SVGEGT. V was pared by 5 bases and J by 2 bases, with 18 bases between. This CDR3 is 16 amino acids long. CDR3 DNA (partial): TGTGCCAGCAGTCCAACCACTACAGGGCCCAACTATGGC. This gives the protein CASSPTTTGPNYG. The entire CDR3 protein is CASSPTTTGPNYGYTF.

This clone was recorded at least ten times. The sequence runs out 3 residues before the end of the CDR3; the remainder is reconstructed from the germline J gene. The V call is TRBV18, the J call TRBJ1-3; 8 nucleotides match TRBD1. Germline trimming cut 4 bases from V and 3 bases from J; bases unmatched to any gene: 5. Germline loops: CDR1 KGHSH, CDR2 LQKENI. The CDR3 is made up of 15 amino acids. The CDR3 DNA, read in part, is TGTGCCAGCTCACTGGACAGGGTCGGTGGAAACACC. Amino acid sequence: CASSLDRVGGNT. The whole CDR3 reads CASSLDRVGGNTIYF.

Ten or more counts support this clone. The CDR3 end lies 3 residues beyond the end of the read and is filled in from the germline J gene. V and J are TRBV30 and TRBJ2-5, with D maybe TRBD1 (6 bases). Germline V lookup: CDR1 GTSNPN, CDR2 SVGIG (reference sequence). Trimming took off 4 bases at V and 3 bases at J, with 18 bases between the two ends. This CDR3 spans 15 amino acids. CDR3 bases read: TGTGCCTGGAATTACGGGCAGACAGGAGAAGAGACC. Translation gives CAWNYGQTGEET. The whole CDR3 protein is CAWNYGQTGEETQYF.

This clone was counted ten times or more. The missing CDR3 end, 3 residues past where the read stops, is filled in from the germline J gene. The rearrangement uses TRBV18 and TRBJ1-1, with 7 positions matching TRBD1. CDR3 length equals 14 residues. V was clipped by 3 bases and J by 4 bases; unmatched bases: 5. In germline, CDR1 is KGHSH, CDR2 LQKENI. The CDR3 bases that were read are TGTGCCAGCTCACCCGGGCAGGGGGGCACTGAA. This encodes CASSPGQGGTE. The complete CDR3 reads CASSPGQGGTEAFF.

This clone was recorded at least ten times. The CDR3 extends 3 residues past the end of the read, so its final part is completed from the germline J gene. V usage is TRBV6-1 and J usage is TRBJ2-6; D remains unclear. CDR3 length equals 14 residues. Germline values: CDR1 MNHNS, CDR2 SASEGT. V dropped 4 bases and J dropped 4 bases, with 8 bases sitting between them. The part of the CDR3 DNA that was read is TGTGCCAGCAGTGCGGGTCCCGGGGCCAACGTC. Amino acids: CASSAGPGANV. The complete CDR3 protein is CASSAGPGANVLTF.